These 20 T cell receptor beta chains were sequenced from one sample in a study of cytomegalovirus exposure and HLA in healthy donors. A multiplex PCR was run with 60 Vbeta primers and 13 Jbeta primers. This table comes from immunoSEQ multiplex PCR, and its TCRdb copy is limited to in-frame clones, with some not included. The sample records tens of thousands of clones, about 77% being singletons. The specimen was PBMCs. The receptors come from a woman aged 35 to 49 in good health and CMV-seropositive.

The CDR3, as DNA: TGTGCCAGCAGCCCAGGGGGAGAGACCCAGTACTTC. Translated, it gives CASSPGGETQYF. The chain recombines TRBV28 with TRBJ2-5; 7 nucleotides match TRBD1. The CDR3 contains 12 residues. Per the germline V gene, CDR1 is MDHEN and CDR2 is SYDVKM. V lost 6 bases to trimming and J lost 4 bases; unmatched junction nucleotides: 2.

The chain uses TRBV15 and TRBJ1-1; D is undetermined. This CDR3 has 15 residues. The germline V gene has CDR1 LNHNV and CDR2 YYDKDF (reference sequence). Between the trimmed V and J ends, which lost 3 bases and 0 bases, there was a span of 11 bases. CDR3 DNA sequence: TGTGCCACCAGCAGGGTGGGCACCCTGAACACTGAAGCTTTCTTT. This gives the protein CATSRVGTLNTEAFF.

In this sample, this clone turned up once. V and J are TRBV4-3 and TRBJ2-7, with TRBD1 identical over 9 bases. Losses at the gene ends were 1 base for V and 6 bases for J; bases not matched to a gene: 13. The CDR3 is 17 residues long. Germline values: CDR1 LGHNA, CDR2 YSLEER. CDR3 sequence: CASSQVDPGQGIAEQYF. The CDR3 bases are TGCGCCAGCAGCCAAGTCGATCCGGGACAGGGAATAGCCGAGCAGTACTTC.

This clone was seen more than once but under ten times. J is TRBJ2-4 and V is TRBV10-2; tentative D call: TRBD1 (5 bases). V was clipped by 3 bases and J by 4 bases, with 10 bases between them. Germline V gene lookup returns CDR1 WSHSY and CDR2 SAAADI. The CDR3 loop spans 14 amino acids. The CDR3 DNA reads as TGCGCCAGCAGTGAACCAAAGGGGAAAAACATTCAGTACTTC. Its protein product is CASSEPKGKNIQYF.

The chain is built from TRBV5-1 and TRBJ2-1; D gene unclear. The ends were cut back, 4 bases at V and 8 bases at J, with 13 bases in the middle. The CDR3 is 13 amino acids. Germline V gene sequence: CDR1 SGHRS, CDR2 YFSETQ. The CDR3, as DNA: TGCGCCAGCAGCCTCATCCGCGTCGATGAGCAGTTCTTC. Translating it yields CASSLIRVDEQFF.

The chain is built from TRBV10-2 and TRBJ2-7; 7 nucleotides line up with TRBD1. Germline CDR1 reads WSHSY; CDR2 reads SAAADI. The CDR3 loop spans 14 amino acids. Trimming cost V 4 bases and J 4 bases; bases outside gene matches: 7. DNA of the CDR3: TGCGCCAGCAGTGGCCGGGACAGCTTATACGAGCAGTACTTC. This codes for CASSGRDSLYEQYF.

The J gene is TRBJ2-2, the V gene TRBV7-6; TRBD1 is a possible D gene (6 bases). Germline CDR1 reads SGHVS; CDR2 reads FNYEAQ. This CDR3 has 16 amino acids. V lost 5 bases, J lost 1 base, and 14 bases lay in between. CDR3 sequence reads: CASSADRTVNTGELFF. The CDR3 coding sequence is TGTGCCAGCAGCGCCGACAGGACCGTGAACACCGGGGAGCTGTTTTTT.

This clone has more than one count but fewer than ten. The CDR3 loop reads CASSRDSSSYEQYF. As DNA, the CDR3 is TGTGCCAGTAGTCGGGACAGCAGCTCCTACGAGCAGTACTTC. This rearrangement joins TRBV19 to TRBJ2-7; 7 nucleotides match TRBD1. This CDR3 region has 14 residues. The germline CDR1 and CDR2 sequences are LNHDA and SQIVND (reference sequence). V lost 5 bases and J lost 0; bases outside the gene matches: 4.

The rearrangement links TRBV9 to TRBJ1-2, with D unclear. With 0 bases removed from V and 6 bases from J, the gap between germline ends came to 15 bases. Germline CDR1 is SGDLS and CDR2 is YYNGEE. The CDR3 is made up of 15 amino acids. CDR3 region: CASSVEVWGGHGYTF. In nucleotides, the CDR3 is TGTGCCAGCAGCGTAGAAGTTTGGGGAGGCCATGGCTACACCTTC.

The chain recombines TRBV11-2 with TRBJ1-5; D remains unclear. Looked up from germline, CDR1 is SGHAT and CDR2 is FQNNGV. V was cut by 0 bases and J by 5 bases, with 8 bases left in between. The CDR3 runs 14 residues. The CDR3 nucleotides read TGTGCCAGCAGCTTAGAGTTCGGGGATCAGCCCCAGCATTTT. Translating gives CASSLEFGDQPQHF.

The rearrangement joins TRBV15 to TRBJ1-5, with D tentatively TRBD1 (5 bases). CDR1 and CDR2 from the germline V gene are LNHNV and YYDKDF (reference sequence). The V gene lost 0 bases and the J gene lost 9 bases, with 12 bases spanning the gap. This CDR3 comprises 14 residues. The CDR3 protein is CATSRDRQGVPQHF. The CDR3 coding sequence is TGTGCCACCAGCAGAGATCGGCAGGGCGTGCCCCAGCATTTT.

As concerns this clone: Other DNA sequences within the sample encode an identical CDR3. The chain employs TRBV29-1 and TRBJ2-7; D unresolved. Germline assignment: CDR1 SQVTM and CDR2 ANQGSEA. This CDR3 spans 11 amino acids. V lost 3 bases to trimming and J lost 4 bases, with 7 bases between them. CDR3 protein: CSVERGYEQYF. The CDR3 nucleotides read TGCAGCGTTGAGCGAGGATACGAGCAGTACTTC.

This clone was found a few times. CDR3 nucleotide sequence: TGTGCCAGCAGCTTGGCCGGGACAGGGCAGAATTCACCCCTCCACTTT. Amino acid sequence: CASSLAGTGQNSPLHF. The chain is built from TRBV5-6 and TRBJ1-6; 9 bases agree with TRBD1. The V gene's germline CDR1 is SGHDT and CDR2 YYEEEE. V lost 0 bases to trimming and J lost 7 bases; unmatched junction nucleotides: 5. The CDR3 consists of 16 residues.

The CDR3 here is CASRGTGLQETQYF. Here the CDR3 DNA reads TGTGCCAGCAGGGGGACAGGGCTACAAGAGACCCAGTACTTC. This sequence joins TRBV6-1 and TRBJ2-5; TRBD1 matches 9 bases. The trim removed 6 bases at V and 2 bases at J, leaving 4 bases unmatched. This CDR3 region has 14 residues. The germline V gene has CDR1 MNHNS and CDR2 SASEGT.

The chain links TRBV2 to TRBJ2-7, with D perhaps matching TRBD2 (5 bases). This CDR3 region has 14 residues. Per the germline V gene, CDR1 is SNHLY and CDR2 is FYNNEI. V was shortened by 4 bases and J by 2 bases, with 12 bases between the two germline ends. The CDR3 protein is CASSVILGTYEQYF. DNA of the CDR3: TGTGCCAGCAGTGTTATACTAGGAACCTACGAGCAGTACTTC. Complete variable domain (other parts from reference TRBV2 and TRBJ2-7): EPEVTQTPSHQVTQMGQEVILRCVPISNHLYFYWYRQILGQKVEFLVSFYNNEISEKSEIFDDQFSVERPDGSNFTLKIRSTKLEDSAMYFCASSVILGTYEQYFGPGTRLTVT.

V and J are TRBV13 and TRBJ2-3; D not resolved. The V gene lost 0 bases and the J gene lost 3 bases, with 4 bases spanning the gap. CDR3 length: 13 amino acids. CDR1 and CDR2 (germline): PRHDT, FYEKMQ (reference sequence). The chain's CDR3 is CASSLGGTDTQYF. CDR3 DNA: TGTGCCAGCAGCTTAGGCGGGACAGATACGCAGTATTTT. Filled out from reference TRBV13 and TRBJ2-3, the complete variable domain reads AAGVIQSPRHLIKEKRETATLKCYPIPRHDTVYWYQQGPGQDPQFLISFYEKMQSDKGSIPDRFSAQQFSDYHSELNMSSLELGDSALYFCASSLGGTDTQYFGPGTRLTVL.

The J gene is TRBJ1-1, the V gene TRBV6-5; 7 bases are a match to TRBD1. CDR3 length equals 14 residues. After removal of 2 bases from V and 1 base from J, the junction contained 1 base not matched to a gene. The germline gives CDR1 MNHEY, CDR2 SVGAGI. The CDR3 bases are TGTGCCAGCAGTTACGGGGACAGGAACACTGAAGCTTTCTTT. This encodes CASSYGDRNTEAFF.

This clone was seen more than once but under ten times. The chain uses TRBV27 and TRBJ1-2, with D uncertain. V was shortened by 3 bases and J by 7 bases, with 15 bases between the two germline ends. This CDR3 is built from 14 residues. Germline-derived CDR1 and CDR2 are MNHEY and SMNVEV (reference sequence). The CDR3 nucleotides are TGTGCCAGCAGTTTGACTCAAAGGGCGGGTGGCTACACCTTC. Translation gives CASSLTQRAGGYTF.

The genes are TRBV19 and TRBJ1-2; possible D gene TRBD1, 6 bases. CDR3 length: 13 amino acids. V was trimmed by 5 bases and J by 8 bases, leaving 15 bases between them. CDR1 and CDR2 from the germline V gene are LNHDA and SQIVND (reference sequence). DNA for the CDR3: TGTGCCAGTAGTCAGGGGACCGACCGAGGCTACACCTTC. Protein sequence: CASSQGTDRGYTF. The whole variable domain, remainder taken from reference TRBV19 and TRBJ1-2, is DGGITQSPKYLFRKEGQNVTLSCEQNLNHDAMYWYRQDPGQGLRLIYYSQIVNDFQKGDIAEGYSVSREKKESFPLTVTSAQKNPTAFYLCASSQGTDRGYTFGSGTRLTVV.

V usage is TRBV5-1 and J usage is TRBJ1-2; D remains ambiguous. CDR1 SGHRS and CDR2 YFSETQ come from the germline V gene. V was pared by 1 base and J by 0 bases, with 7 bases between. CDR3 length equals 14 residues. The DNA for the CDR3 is TGCGCCAGCAGCTTGTCAGGAACTAACTATGGCTACACCTTC. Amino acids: CASSLSGTNYGYTF. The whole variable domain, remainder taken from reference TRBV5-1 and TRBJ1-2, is KAGVTQTPRYLIKTRGQQVTLSCSPISGHRSVSWYQQTPGQGLQFLFEYFSETQRNKGNFPGRFSGRQFSNSRSEMNVSTLELGDSALYLCASSLSGTNYGYTFGSGTRLTVV.